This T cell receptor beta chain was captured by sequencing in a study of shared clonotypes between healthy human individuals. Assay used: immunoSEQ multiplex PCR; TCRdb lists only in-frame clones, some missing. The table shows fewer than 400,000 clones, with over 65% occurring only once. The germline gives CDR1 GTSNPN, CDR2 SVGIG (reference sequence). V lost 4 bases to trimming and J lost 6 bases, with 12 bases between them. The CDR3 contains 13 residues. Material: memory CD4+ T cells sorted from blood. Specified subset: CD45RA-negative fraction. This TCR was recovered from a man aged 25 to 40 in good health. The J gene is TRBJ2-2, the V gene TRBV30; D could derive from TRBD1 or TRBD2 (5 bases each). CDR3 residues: CAWTRGVAGELFF. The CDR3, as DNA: TGTGCCTGGACGAGAGGGGTGGCCGGGGAGCTGTTTTTT. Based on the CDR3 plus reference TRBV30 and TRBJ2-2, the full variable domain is SQTIHQWPATLVQPVGSPLSLECTVEGTSNPNLYWYRQAAGRGLQLLFYSVGIGQISSEVPQNLSASRPQDRQFILSSKKLLLSDSGFYLCAWTRGVAGELFFGEGSRLTVL.